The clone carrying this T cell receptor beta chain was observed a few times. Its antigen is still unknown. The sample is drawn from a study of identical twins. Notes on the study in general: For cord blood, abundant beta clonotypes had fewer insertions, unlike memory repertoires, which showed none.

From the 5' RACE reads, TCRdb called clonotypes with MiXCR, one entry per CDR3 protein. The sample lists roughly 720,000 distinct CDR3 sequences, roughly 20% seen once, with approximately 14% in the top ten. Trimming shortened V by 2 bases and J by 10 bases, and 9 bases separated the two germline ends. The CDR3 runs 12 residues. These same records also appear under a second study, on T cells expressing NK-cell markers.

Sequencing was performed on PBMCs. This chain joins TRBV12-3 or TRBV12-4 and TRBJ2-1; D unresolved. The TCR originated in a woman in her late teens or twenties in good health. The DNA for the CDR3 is TGTGCCAGCAGTTTACGCGAGTTAGAGCAGTTCTTC. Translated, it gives CASSLRELEQFF.